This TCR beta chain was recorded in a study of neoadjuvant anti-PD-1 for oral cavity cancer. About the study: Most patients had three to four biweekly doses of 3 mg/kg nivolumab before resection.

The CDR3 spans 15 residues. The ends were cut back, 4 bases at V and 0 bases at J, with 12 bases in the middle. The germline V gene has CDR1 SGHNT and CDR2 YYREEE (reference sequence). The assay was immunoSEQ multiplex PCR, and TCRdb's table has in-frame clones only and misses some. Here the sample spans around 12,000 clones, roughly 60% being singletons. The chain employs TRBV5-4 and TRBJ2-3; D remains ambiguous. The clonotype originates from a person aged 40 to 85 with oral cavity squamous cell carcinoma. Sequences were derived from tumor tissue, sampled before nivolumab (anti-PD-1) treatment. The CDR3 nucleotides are TGTGCCAGCAGCCGAGATACCGATAGCACAGATACGCAGTATTTT. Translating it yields CASSRDTDSTDTQYF.